This TCR beta chain was identified during a study of regulatory T cells in long-lasting Graves disease. Study context: Antithyroid drug use was under 3 months in newly diagnosed Graves' patients.

The sample's time point: newly diagnosed GD, antithyroid drugs for less than 3 months. With RNA extracted from PBMCs as input, the TCR library was made. The TCR beta library used iRepertoire HTBI primers with Arm-PCR amplification of CDR3. TCRdb re-derived calls from the multiplex PCR reads in MiXCR, one entry per CDR3 protein. The sample shows some 500,000 distinct CDR3 sequences, roughly 15% of them seen only once. Many counts were recorded for this clonotype. Germline V gene data show CDR1 as SGHAT and CDR2 as FQNNGV. The CDR3 is 14 amino acids. After removal of 0 bases from V and 8 bases from J, the junction contained 6 bases not matched to a gene. This sample also belongs to another study, concerning T cells in Graves' hyperthyroidism and ophthalmopathy.

The TCR comes from a woman aged 40-65 years with Graves disease. Source: peripheral blood mononuclear cells (PBMCs), taken at new diagnosis, from a patient treated with antithyroid drugs. The genes are TRBV11-2 and TRBJ1-2, with 7 bases matching TRBD1. The CDR3 loop is CASSLDSRGRGYTF. CDR3 DNA: TGTGCCAGCAGCTTAGATTCCAGGGGGAGAGGCTACACCTTC.